These T cell receptor beta chains were read from a single sample in a study of CD8+ T cells in alopecia areata. Using immunoSEQ multiplex PCR, the repertoire was profiled, and TCRdb retains in-frame clones only, with some absent. The sample lists about 130,000 clones; around 50% were seen once. This specimen was CD4+ T cells sorted from blood, taken at week 0. The receptors come from a human donor with alopecia areata. Both conserved end residues are part of each CDR3. A D gene is named only where the DNA matches it firmly. Clone sizes are given selectively: once, few, many, or a class where the clone is expanded.

TRBD2	TRBV6-5	TRBJ2-5	.	TGTGCCATCAGTGCCACTAGCGGGGGGCAAGAGACCCAGTACTTC	CAISATSGGQETQYF
TRBD2	TRBV25-1	TRBJ2-7	few	TGTGCCAGCAGTGGGACTAGCGGAGCCTACGAGCAGTACTTC	CASSGTSGAYEQYF
.	TRBV7-9	TRBJ2-7	.	TGTGCCAGCAGCCCGCGACAGTCCGTCTACGAGCAGTACTTC	CASSPRQSVYEQYF
TRBD1	TRBV27	TRBJ1-5	.	TGTGCCAGCAGTTTATCCAGGCAGGGGGTTTATAGCAATCAGCCCCAGCATTTT	CASSLSRQGVYSNQPQHF
TRBD1	TRBV29-1	TRBJ1-1	.	TGCAGCGGGGGGACAGTTAACACTGAAGCTTTCTTT	CSGGTVNTEAFF
TRBD2	TRBV28	TRBJ2-7	.	TGTGCCAGCAGTTTAAGCGGGAGGCACGAGCAGTACTTC	CASSLSGRHEQYF
.	TRBV29-1	TRBJ1-1	.	TGCAGCATAAAGGACGGGATCACTGAAGCTTTCTTT	CSIKDGITEAFF
.	TRBV18	TRBJ2-5	.	TGTGCCAGCTCAGACGTACCGGGACAAGGAGAGACCCAGTACTTC	CASSDVPGQGETQYF
TRBD1	TRBV4-3	TRBJ2-5	.	TGCGCCAGCAGCCTCCGGACAGGGGGAGCCGGGGAGACCCAGTACTTC	CASSLRTGGAGETQYF
.	TRBV29-1	TRBJ1-2	few	TGCAGCGTTGTGGTCGCAGGGATTGGCTACACCTTC	CSVVVAGIGYTF
.	TRBV18	TRBJ1-1	.	TGTGCCAGCTCACCGGGCGAGGGGAACACTGAAGCTTTCTTT	CASSPGEGNTEAFF
TRBD1	TRBV10-3	TRBJ2-5	.	TGTGCCATCAGTCCGACAGGGGGCCGGGAGGAGACCCAGTACTTC	CAISPTGGREETQYF
.	TRBV27	TRBJ2-7	.	TGTGCCAGCAGTTTATCCCCTCCTGCTAAGAAGCAGTACTTC	CASSLSPPAKKQYF
TRBD2	TRBV4-3	TRBJ2-4	few	TGCGCCAGCAGCCAAGGGGCTAGCGGGGGAGCGGAAAACATTCAGTACTTC	CASSQGASGGAENIQYF
.	TRBV6-6	TRBJ2-7	.	TGTGCCAGCAGCCGCGGGACAGCCTACGAGCAGTACTTC	CASSRGTAYEQYF
.	TRBV5-1	TRBJ2-1	few	TGCGCCAGCCGGGACGAGGGAGATGAGCAGTTCTTC	CASRDEGDEQFF
TRBD1	TRBV4-1	TRBJ1-2	few	TGCGCCAGCAGCCAAGAAACCGGGACAGGGACCAGGGCTGGCTACACCTTC	CASSQETGTGTRAGYTF
TRBD1	TRBV29-1	TRBJ2-2	medium-sized	TGCAGCGGCAGGGGGCCTTTGAACACCGGGGAGCTGTTTTTT	CSGRGPLNTGELFF
.	TRBV7-9	TRBJ1-4	few	TGTGCCAGCAGCCTACCCTCAAATGAAAAACTGTTTTTT	CASSLPSNEKLFF
TRBD2	TRBV2	TRBJ2-7	.	TGTGCCAGCAGTGAAGATACAGCGGGAGGCTACGAGCAGTACTTC	CASSEDTAGGYEQYF
TRBD2	TRBV4-1	TRBJ2-7	.	TGCGCCAGCAGCCAAGGGATTTTAGCGGGAATAGCGGTTTACGAGCAGTACTTC	CASSQGILAGIAVYEQYF
TRBD1	TRBV4-3	TRBJ1-5	.	TGCGCCAGCAGCCAAGGAACAGGGGGCAATCAGCCCCAGCATTTT	CASSQGTGGNQPQHF
.	TRBV4-3	TRBJ2-7	.	TGCGCCAGCAGCCAAGGCTTGTCGCGGGAGCAGTACTTC	CASSQGLSREQYF
.	TRBV7-9	TRBJ1-2	few	TGTGCCAGCAGCTCCCGGGACGGCTATGGCTACACCTTC	CASSSRDGYGYTF
TRBD1	TRBV7-3	TRBJ2-2	.	TGTGCCAGTAAGACAGGGTCGAACACCGGGGAGCTGTTTTTT	CASKTGSNTGELFF
.	TRBV4-1	TRBJ2-5	.	TGCGCCAGCAGCCAAGGAAATAGAGCACTTTCAACGGAGGAGACCCAGTACTTC	CASSQGNRALSTEETQYF
.	TRBV9	TRBJ2-1	.	TGTGCCAGCAGCGTAGCTGGGGGTCGGACGAACAATGAGCAGTTCTTC	CASSVAGGRTNNEQFF
.	TRBV23-1	TRBJ2-3	.	TGCGCCAGCAGTCCTGAGCTGAACACAGATACGCAGTATTTT	CASSPELNTDTQYF
TRBD2	TRBV19	TRBJ2-3	few	TGTGCCAGTAGTATCAACGGGAGGGCCCCAGATACGCAGTATTTT	CASSINGRAPDTQYF
.	TRBV7-3	TRBJ1-1	.	TGTGCCAGCAGCTTAACGGGGGACTCAGGGAAAGCTTTCTTT	CASSLTGDSGKAFF
TRBD1	TRBV28	TRBJ2-7	once	TGTGCCAGCAGTAGTTGGGACAGGGTATTACGTGAGCAGTACTTC	CASSSWDRVLREQYF
.	TRBV4-3	TRBJ2-3	.	TGCGCCAGCAGCCAAGGCTCGGGAGATACGCAGTATTTT	CASSQGSGDTQYF
.	TRBV5-4	TRBJ2-1	.	TGTGCCAGCAGCTTTGTGGGCCCTTCCTACAATGAGCAGTTCTTC	CASSFVGPSYNEQFF
.	TRBV2	TRBJ1-5	.	TGTGCCAGCCGACAGGCCGACAATCAGCCCCAGCATTTT	CASRQADNQPQHF
.	TRBV25-1	TRBJ2-1	.	TGTGCCAGCAGTCTCCGTGGAAGCTCCTACAATGAGCAGTTCTTC	CASSLRGSSYNEQFF
TRBD2	TRBV6-5	TRBJ2-5	.	TGTGCCAGCAGTTACTCTCTAGCGGGGGGACAAGAGACCCAGTACTTC	CASSYSLAGGQETQYF
.	TRBV5-4	TRBJ1-5	.	TGTGCCAGCAGCATAGGGACAAGCAATCAGCCCCAGCATTTT	CASSIGTSNQPQHF
TRBD2	TRBV27	TRBJ2-1	.	TGTGCCAGCAGTTTAGGGACTAGCGAGCAGTTCTTC	CASSLGTSEQFF
.	TRBV2	TRBJ1-5	.	TGTGCCAGCAGTGCTGGGAGTGGCCAGCATTTT	CASSAGSGQHF
.	TRBV4-1	TRBJ1-5	.	TGCGCCAGCCAAAGTGGTGTGGGTCAGCCCCAGCATTTT	CASQSGVGQPQHF
.	TRBV4-3	TRBJ2-7	.	TGCGCCAGCAGCCAAGACAGGTTTTTTTCCTACGAGCAGTACTTC	CASSQDRFFSYEQYF
TRBD2	TRBV5-1	TRBJ2-3	.	TGCGCCAGCAGCTTGGGAGTAGCGGGGGACACAGATACGCAGTATTTT	CASSLGVAGDTDTQYF
.	TRBV5-1	TRBJ2-6	.	TGCGCCAGCAGCTTGGAGTGGAGCTCTGGGGCCAACGTCCTGACTTTC	CASSLEWSSGANVLTF
.	TRBV18	TRBJ2-4	few	TGTGCCAGCTCACCCCGAAGTTCGGGACTAGCCAAAAACATTCAGTACTTC	CASSPRSSGLAKNIQYF
TRBD1	TRBV9	TRBJ1-5	.	TGTGCCAGCAGCGTAGAGGCAGGGGGAAATCAGCCCCAGCATTTT	CASSVEAGGNQPQHF
TRBD2	TRBV12-5	TRBJ2-3	.	TGTGCTAGTGGTTTCGGCCTAGCGGGAGATACGCAGTATTTT	CASGFGLAGDTQYF
.	TRBV5-1	TRBJ1-2	.	TGCGCCAGCAGCTTTGAAGGACAAGCTAACTATGGCTACACCTTC	CASSFEGQANYGYTF
TRBD1	TRBV7-3	TRBJ2-6	few	TGTGCCAGCAGCTTAAGTACAGGGGTAGGGGCCAACGTCCTGACTTTC	CASSLSTGVGANVLTF
TRBD2	TRBV11-1	TRBJ2-7	.	TGTGCCAGCAGCTTACGGCTAGCGGGGTCCTACGAGCAGTACTTC	CASSLRLAGSYEQYF
.	TRBV27	TRBJ2-7	.	TGTGCCAGCAGTTATTTGGGTAGCTCCGAGCAGTACTTC	CASSYLGSSEQYF
.	TRBV2	TRBJ1-5	medium-sized	TGTGCCAGCACCGTTACAAGCGAACAGCCCCAGCATTTT	CASTVTSEQPQHF
.	TRBV19	TRBJ2-3	few	TGTGCCAGTAGTATAGCGGAAGGTCGCGATACGCAGTATTTT	CASSIAEGRDTQYF
.	TRBV5-1	TRBJ1-1	.	TGCGCCAGCAGCTTGGAGGCAGGGAGCACTGAAGCTTTCTTT	CASSLEAGSTEAFF
.	TRBV4-1	TRBJ2-3	.	TGCGCCAGCAGCCAAGATCCCTTCTTCACAGATACGCAGTATTTT	CASSQDPFFTDTQYF